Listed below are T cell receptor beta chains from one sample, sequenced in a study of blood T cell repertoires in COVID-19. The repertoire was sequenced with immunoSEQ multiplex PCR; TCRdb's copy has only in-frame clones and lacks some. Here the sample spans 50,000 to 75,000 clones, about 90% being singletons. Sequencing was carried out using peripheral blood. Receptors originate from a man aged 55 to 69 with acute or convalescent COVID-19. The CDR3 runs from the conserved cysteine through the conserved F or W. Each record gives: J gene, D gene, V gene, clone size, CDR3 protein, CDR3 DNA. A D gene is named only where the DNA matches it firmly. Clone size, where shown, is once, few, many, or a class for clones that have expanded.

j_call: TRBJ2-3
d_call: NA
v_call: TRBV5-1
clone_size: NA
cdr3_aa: CASSLGNIGTDTQYF
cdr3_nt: TGCGCCAGCAGCTTGGGAAATATAGGCACAGATACGCAGTATTTT

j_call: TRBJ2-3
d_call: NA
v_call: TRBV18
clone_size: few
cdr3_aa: CASSPMRNTDTQYF
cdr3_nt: TGTGCCAGCTCACCTATGCGAAACACAGATACGCAGTATTTT

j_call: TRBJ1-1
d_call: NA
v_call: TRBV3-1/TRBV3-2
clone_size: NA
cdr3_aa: CASSQSFPVTEAFF
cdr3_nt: TGTGCCAGCAGCCAGTCTTTTCCAGTGACTGAAGCTTTCTTT

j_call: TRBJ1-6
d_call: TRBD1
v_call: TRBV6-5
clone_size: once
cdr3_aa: CASSRQGNSPLHF
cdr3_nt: TGTGCCAGCAGTCGACAGGGTAATTCACCCCTCCACTTT

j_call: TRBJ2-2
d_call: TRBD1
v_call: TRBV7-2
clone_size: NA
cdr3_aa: CASSPAPYRGRHTGELFF
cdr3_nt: TGTGCCAGCAGCCCCGCCCCGTACAGGGGGCGGCACACCGGGGAGCTGTTTTTT

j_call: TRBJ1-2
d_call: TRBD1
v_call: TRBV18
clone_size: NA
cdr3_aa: CASSPGTGPHGYTF
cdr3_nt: TGTGCCAGCTCACCCGGGACAGGGCCCCATGGCTACACCTTC

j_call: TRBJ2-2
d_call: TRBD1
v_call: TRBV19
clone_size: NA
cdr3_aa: CASSIQGADTGELFF
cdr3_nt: TGTGCCAGTAGTATACAGGGGGCGGACACCGGGGAGCTGTTTTTT

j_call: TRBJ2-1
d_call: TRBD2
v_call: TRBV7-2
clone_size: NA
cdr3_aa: CASSSRTSGGAIEQFF
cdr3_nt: TGTGCCAGCAGCTCCCGGACTAGCGGGGGGGCTATTGAGCAGTTCTTC

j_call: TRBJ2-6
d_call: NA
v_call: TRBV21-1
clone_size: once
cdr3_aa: CASSKRKGDSGANVLTF
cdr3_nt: TGTGCCAGCAGCAAACGGAAGGGAGACTCTGGGGCCAACGTCCTGACTTTC

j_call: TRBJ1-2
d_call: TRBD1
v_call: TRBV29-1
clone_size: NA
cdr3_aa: CSGQGARGYTF
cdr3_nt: TGCAGCGGGCAGGGGGCTCGAGGCTACACCTTC

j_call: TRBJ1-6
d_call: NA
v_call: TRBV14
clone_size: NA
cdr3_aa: CASSLVGGNSPLHF
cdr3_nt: TGTGCCAGCAGCCTTGTGGGGGGTAATTCACCCCTCCACTTT

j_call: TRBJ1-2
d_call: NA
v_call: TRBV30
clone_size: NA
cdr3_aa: CAWSKGRAHGYTF
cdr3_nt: TGTGCCTGGAGTAAAGGCAGGGCCCATGGCTACACCTTC

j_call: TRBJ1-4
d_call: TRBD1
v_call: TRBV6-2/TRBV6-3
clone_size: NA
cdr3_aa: CASSHPGQGARSEKLFF
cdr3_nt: TGTGCCAGCAGTCACCCGGGACAGGGGGCGCGAAGTGAAAAACTGTTTTTT

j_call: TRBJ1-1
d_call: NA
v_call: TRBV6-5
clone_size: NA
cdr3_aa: CASSPINSLTEAFF
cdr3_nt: TGTGCCAGCAGTCCAATAAACAGTCTCACTGAAGCTTTCTTT

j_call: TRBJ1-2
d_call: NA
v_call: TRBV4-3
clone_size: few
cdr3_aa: CASSQDPQLPYGYTF
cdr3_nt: TGCGCCAGCAGCCAAGATCCCCAACTACCCTATGGCTACACCTTC

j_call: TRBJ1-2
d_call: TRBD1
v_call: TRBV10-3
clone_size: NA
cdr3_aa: CAIGDSYGYTF
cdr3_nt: TGTGCCATTGGGGACAGCTATGGCTACACCTTC

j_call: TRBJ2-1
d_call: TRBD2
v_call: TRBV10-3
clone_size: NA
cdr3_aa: CAISDSGGGYNEQFF
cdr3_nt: TGTGCCATCAGTGATAGCGGGGGGGGATACAATGAGCAGTTCTTC

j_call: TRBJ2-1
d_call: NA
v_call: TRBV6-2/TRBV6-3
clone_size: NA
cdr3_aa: CASSPILSSYNEQFF
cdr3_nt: TGTGCCAGCAGCCCAATCCTTAGCTCCTACAATGAGCAGTTCTTC

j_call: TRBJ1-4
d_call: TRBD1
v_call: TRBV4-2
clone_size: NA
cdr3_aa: CASSLTGAPFATNEKLFF
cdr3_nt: TGTGCCAGCAGCCTGACAGGGGCCCCTTTTGCAACTAATGAAAAACTGTTTTTT

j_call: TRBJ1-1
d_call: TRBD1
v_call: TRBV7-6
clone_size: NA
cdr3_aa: CATRTGENTEAFF
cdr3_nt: TGTGCCACTCGGACAGGGGAGAACACTGAAGCTTTCTTT

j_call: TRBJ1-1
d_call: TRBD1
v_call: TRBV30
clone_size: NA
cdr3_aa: CAWSRGQRNTEAFF
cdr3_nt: TGTGCCTGGAGTAGGGGACAGAGGAACACTGAAGCTTTCTTT

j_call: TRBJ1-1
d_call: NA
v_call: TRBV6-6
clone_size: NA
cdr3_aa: CASFSTGMGTEAFF
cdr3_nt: TGTGCCAGCTTTAGTACAGGGATGGGCACTGAAGCTTTCTTT

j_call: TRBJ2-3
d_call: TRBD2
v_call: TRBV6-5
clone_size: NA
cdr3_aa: CASVKRGESTDTQYF
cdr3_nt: TGTGCCAGCGTAAAGCGGGGGGAGAGCACAGATACGCAGTATTTT

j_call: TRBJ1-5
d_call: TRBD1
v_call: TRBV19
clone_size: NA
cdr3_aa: CASSLLLQGNQPQHF
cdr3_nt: TGTGCCAGTAGTCTCCTCTTACAGGGGAATCAGCCCCAGCATTTT

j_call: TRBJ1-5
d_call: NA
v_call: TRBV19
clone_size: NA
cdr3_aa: CASTNNPNSLSAQHF
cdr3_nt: TGTGCCAGTACCAATAACCCCAACAGCCTATCAGCCCAGCATTTT

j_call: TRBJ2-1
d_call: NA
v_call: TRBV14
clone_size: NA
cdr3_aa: CASSQVGGASYNEQFF
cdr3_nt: TGTGCCAGCAGCCAAGTAGGCGGGGCCTCCTACAATGAGCAGTTCTTC

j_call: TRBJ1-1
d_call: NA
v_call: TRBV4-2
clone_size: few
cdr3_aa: CASSQEGRVLSSTEAFF
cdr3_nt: TGTGCCAGCAGCCAAGAAGGGAGGGTCCTCTCTTCCACTGAAGCTTTCTTT

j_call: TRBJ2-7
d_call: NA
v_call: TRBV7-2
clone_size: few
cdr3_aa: CASSWLRDFPYEQYF
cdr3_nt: TGTGCCAGCAGCTGGCTCAGGGATTTCCCCTACGAGCAGTACTTC

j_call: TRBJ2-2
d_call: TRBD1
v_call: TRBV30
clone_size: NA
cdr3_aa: CAWSRGTGYELFF
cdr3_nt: TGTGCCTGGAGTCGCGGGACAGGGTATGAGCTGTTTTTT

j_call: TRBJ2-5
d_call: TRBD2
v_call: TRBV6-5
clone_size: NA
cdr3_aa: CASGLTSGGEETQYF
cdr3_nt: TGTGCCAGCGGGTTGACTAGCGGGGGGGAAGAGACCCAGTACTTC

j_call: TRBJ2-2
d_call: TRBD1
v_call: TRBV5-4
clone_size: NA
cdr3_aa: CASSKDRPPGELFF
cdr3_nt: TGTGCCAGCAGCAAGGACAGGCCGCCCGGGGAGCTGTTTTTT

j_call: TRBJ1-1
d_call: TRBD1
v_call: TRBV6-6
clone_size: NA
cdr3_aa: CASSYSTGLNTEAFF
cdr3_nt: TGTGCCAGCAGTTACTCGACAGGGTTGAACACTGAAGCTTTCTTT

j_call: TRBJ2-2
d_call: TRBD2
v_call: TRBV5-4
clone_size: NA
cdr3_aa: CASSSGTSGLTGELFF
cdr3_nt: TGTGCCAGCAGCTCCGGGACTAGCGGGTTGACCGGGGAGCTGTTTTTT

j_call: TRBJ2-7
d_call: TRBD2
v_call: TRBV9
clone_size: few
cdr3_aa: CASSPGTSLWGRDEQYF
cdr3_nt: TGTGCCAGCTCGCCGGGGACTAGCCTCTGGGGTCGGGACGAGCAGTACTTC

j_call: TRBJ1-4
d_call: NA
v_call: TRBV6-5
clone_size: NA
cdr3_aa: CATSRWAATNEKLFF
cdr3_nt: TGTGCCACCTCCCGGTGGGCAGCAACTAATGAAAAACTGTTTTTT

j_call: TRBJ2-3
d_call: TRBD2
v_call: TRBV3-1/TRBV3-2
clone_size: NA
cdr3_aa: CASSPGRGALDTQYF
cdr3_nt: TGTGCCAGCAGCCCCGGGCGGGGGGCTTTAGATACGCAGTATTTT

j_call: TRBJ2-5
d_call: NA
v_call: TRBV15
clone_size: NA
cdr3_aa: CATSPGTPYQETQYF
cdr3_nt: TGTGCCACCAGTCCCGGGACACCTTACCAAGAGACCCAGTACTTC

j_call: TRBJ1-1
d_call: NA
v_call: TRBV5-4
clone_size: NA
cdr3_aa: CASSWGVWAFF
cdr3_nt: TGTGCCAGCAGCTGGGGAGTGTGGGCTTTCTTT

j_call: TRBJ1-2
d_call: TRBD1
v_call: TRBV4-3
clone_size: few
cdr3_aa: CASSQGQGVGGYTF
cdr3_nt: TGCGCCAGCAGCCAAGGACAGGGCGTCGGTGGCTACACCTTC

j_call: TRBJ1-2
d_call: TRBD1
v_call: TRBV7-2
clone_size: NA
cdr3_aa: CASSKGQDFYGYTF
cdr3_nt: TGTGCCAGCAGCAAGGGACAGGACTTCTATGGCTACACCTTC

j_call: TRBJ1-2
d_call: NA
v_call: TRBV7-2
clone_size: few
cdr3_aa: CASSSNWNYGYTF
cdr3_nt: TGTGCCAGCAGCTCGAACTGGAACTATGGCTACACCTTC

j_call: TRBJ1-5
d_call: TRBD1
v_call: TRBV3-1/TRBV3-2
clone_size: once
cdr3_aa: CASSQGTGQGRHQPQHF
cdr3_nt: TGTGCCAGCAGCCAAGGGACCGGACAGGGACGACATCAGCCCCAGCATTTT

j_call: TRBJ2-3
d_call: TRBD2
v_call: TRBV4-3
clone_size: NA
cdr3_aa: CASSQDGRGGADTQYF
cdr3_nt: TGCGCCAGCAGCCAAGACGGTCGGGGGGGGGCAGATACGCAGTATTTT

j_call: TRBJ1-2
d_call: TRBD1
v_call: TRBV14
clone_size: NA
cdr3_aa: CASSQDWRQGSSGYTF
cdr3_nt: TGTGCCAGCAGCCAAGATTGGAGACAGGGCTCTAGTGGCTACACCTTC

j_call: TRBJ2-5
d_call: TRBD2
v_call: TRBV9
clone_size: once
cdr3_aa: CASSVSGGADETQYF
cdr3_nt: TGTGCCAGCAGCGTAAGCGGGGGGGCCGATGAGACCCAGTACTTC

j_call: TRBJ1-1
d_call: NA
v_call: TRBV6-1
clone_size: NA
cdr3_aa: CASSDVLNTEAFF
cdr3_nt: TGTGCCAGCAGTGACGTATTGAACACTGAAGCTTTCTTT

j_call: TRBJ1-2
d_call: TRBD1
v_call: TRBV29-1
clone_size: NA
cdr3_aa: CSAGGGTDYGYTF
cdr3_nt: TGCAGCGCTGGGGGTGGGACAGACTATGGCTACACCTTC

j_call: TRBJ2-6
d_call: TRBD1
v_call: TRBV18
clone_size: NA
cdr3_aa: CASSPGPGQALTFSGANVLTF
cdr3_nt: TGTGCCAGCTCACCCGGACCGGGACAGGCTTTGACATTCTCTGGGGCCAACGTCCTGACTTTC

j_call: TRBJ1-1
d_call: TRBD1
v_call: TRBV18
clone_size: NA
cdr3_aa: CASSPGQGAGTEAFF
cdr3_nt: TGTGCCAGCTCACCGGGACAGGGGGCAGGCACTGAAGCTTTCTTT

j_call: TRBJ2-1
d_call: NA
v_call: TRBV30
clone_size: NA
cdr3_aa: CAWGTGLGYNEQFF
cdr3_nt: TGTGCCTGGGGAACAGGGTTGGGGTACAATGAGCAGTTCTTC

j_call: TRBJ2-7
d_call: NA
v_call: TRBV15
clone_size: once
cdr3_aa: CATSRDPGYEQYF
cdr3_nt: TGTGCCACCAGCAGAGATCCAGGCTACGAGCAGTACTTC

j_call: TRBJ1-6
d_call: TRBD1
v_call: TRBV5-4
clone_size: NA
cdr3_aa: CASSLETGARGNSPLHF
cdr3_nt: TGTGCCAGCAGCTTGGAGACAGGGGCCCGAGGGAATTCACCCCTCCACTTT

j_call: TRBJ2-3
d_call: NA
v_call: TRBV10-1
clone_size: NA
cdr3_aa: CASSEGQGITDTQYF
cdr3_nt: TGCGCCAGCAGTGAGGGGCAGGGGATCACAGATACGCAGTATTTT

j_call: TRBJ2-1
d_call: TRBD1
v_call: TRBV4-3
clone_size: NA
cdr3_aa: CASSQGTGNNEQFF
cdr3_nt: TGCGCCAGCAGCCAAGGGACAGGGAACAATGAGCAGTTCTTC

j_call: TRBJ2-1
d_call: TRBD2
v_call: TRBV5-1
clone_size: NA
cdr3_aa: CASSFGDLAGPYNEQFF
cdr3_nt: TGCGCCAGCAGCTTTGGGGACCTAGCGGGACCCTACAATGAGCAGTTCTTC

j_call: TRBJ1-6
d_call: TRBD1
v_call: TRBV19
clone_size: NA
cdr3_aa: CASSILTGDINSPLHF
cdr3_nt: TGTGCCAGTAGTATCCTAACAGGGGATATAAATTCACCCCTCCACTTT

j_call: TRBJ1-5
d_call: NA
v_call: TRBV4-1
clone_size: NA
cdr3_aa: CASSQVSQDQNQPQHF
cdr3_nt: TGCGCCAGCAGCCAAGTATCGCAGGATCAGAATCAGCCCCAGCATTTT

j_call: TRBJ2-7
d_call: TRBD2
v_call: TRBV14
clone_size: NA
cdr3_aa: CASSQAFLAGGEQYF
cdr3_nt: TGTGCCAGCAGCCAAGCATTCCTAGCGGGGGGAGAGCAGTACTTC

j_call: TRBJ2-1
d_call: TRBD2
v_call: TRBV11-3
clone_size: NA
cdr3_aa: CASSSAGDEQFF
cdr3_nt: TGTGCCAGCAGCTCAGCGGGGGATGAGCAGTTCTTC